These 10 T cell receptor beta chains came from one sample sequenced in a study of blood T cell repertoires in COVID-19. The data were produced by immunoSEQ multiplex PCR, yet TCRdb's version contains in-frame clones alone and is incomplete. The table shows hundreds of thousands of clones, with about nine tenths occurring only once. Sequencing input: peripheral blood. The source is a woman in her twenties or thirties with active or convalescent COVID-19.

The chain recombines TRBV4-2 with TRBJ1-5; a weak D match, TRBD1 (5 bases). Germline V lookup: CDR1 LGHNA, CDR2 YNFKEQ. The length of the CDR3 is 18 residues. The germline V and J ends were trimmed by 4 bases and 2 bases, with 21 bases remaining between them. CDR3 sequence: CASSPADTTLGGNQPQHF. The CDR3 DNA follows: TGTGCCAGCAGCCCCGCGGACACAACCCTCGGTGGCAATCAGCCCCAGCATTTT.

The rearrangement uses TRBV5-1 and TRBJ1-2; TRBD1 might be the D (6 bases). The ends were cut back, 1 base at V and 4 bases at J, with 14 bases in the middle. CDR1 and CDR2 (germline): SGHRS, YFSETQ. CDR3 length: 15 amino acids. The CDR3 protein is CASSLTGLQPYGYTF. CDR3 in DNA: TGCGCCAGCAGCTTGACAGGGCTTCAACCCTATGGCTACACCTTC.

The V gene is TRBV3-1 (or the pseudogene TRBV3-2), the J gene TRBJ1-3, with D maybe TRBD1 (5 bases). The CDR3 runs 14 residues. Germline CDR1 and CDR2: LGHDT and YNNKEL (reference sequence). V was cut by 4 bases and J by 0 bases, with 7 bases left in between. The CDR3 DNA sequence: TGTGCCAGCAGCCGGGGCAGCTCTGGAAACACCATATATTTT. Amino acids: CASSRGSSGNTIYF.

This clone was counted once. V gene TRBV29-1 combines with J gene TRBJ2-5; 8 bases line up with TRBD2. The CDR3 contains 12 residues. Germline CDR1 and CDR2: SQVTM and ANQGSEA. Trimming took 4 bases from V and 5 from J; bases not matched to a gene: 3. CDR3 region: CSVAREAETQYF. The DNA for the CDR3 is TGCAGCGTTGCGCGGGAGGCCGAGACCCAGTACTTC. Variable domain in full (rest from reference TRBV29-1 and TRBJ2-5): SAVISQKPSRDICQRGTSLTIQCQVDSQVTMMFWYRQQPGQSLTLIATANQGSEATYESGFVIDKFPISRPNLTFSTLTVSNMSPEDSSIYLCSVAREAETQYFGPGTRLLVL.

The rearrangement links TRBV29-1 to TRBJ1-2; D remains unclear. Trimming stripped 2 bases from V and 1 base from J, with 2 bases between. From germline, CDR1 is SQVTM and CDR2 ANQGSEA. There are 11 residues in the CDR3. The CDR3 nucleotides read TGCAGCGTTGAACTTAACTATGGCTACACCTTC. Its protein product is CSVELNYGYTF.

The chain links TRBV7-6 to TRBJ2-3, with D possibly being TRBD2 (6 bases). CDR1 SGHVS and CDR2 FNYEAQ come from the germline V gene. V gave up 5 bases and J gave up 3 bases, with 18 bases separating them. The CDR3 has 16 amino acids. The CDR3 loop reads CASSPYGGGETDTQYF. Here the CDR3 DNA reads TGTGCCAGCAGCCCGTACGGGGGAGGAGAAACAGATACGCAGTATTTT. Variable domain in full (rest from reference TRBV7-6 and TRBJ2-3): GAGVSQSPRYKVTKRGQDVALRCDPISGHVSLYWYRQALGQGPEFLTYFNYEAQQDKSGLPNDRFSAERPEGSISTLTIQRTEQRDSAMYRCASSPYGGGETDTQYFGPGTRLTVL.

The chain has TRBV27 and TRBJ1-1; D is perhaps TRBD1 (5 bases). The germline V gene has CDR1 MNHEY and CDR2 SMNVEV (reference sequence). With 3 bases removed from V and 1 base from J, the gap between germline ends came to 9 bases. This CDR3 has 14 residues. The DNA of the CDR3 is TGTGCCAGCAGTTTCCAAACAGGGAACACTGAAGCTTTCTTT. It specifies CASSFQTGNTEAFF.

This clone was seen more than once but under ten times. The genes are TRBV18 and TRBJ1-2; 11 nucleotides align to TRBD1. CDR3 length equals 17 residues. Germline V gene lookup returns CDR1 KGHSH and CDR2 LQKENI. Losses at the gene ends were 6 bases for V and 7 bases for J; bases not matched to a gene: 16. In nucleotides, the CDR3 is TGTGCCAGCTCGACAATTTCCGGGACAGGGGGAAATAGTGGCTACACCTTC. This codes for CASSTISGTGGNSGYTF. The whole variable domain, remainder taken from reference TRBV18 and TRBJ1-2, is NAGVMQNPRHLVRRRGQEARLRCSPMKGHSHVYWYRQLPEEGLKFMVYLQKENIIDESGMPKERFSAEFPKEGPSILRIQQVVRGDSAAYFCASSTISGTGGNSGYTFGSGTRLTVV.

The chain recombines TRBV12-5 with TRBJ1-1, with D unresolved. The germline V gene encodes CDR1 LGHNT and CDR2 FRNRAP. The V end was cut by 7 bases, the J end by 5 bases, with 11 bases between. The CDR3 sequence is 12 residues long. The CDR3 loop is CASAVEWTEAFF. The CDR3 DNA reads TGTGCTAGTGCCGTGGAGTGGACTGAAGCTTTCTTT.

The chain combines TRBV19 with TRBJ1-1, with TRBD1 identical over 10 bases. The V gene end was trimmed by 3 bases and the J gene end by 0 bases; junction bases not matched to a gene: 4. Germline V gene sequence: CDR1 LNHDA, CDR2 SQIVND (reference sequence). This CDR3 contains 16 residues. CDR3 bases: TGTGCCAGTAGTATTATGACAGGGGGCTTGAACACTGAAGCTTTCTTT. This gives the protein CASSIMTGGLNTEAFF.